This T cell receptor beta chain was identified in a study of blood T cell repertoires in COVID-19. The wider study: From T cells, B-cell-depleted T cells, or PBMCs came the material, which was cDNA or gDNA.

Assay: immunoSEQ multiplex PCR; the TCRdb copy retains only in-frame clones and omits some. Found here are around 150,000 clones, 80% to 85% of them singletons; the top ten hold roughly 9.5%. The CDR3 is 14 residues long. V shed 4 bases and J 5 bases; nucleotides not matched to a gene: 5. From germline, CDR1 is SGHRS and CDR2 YFSETQ. This chain joins TRBV5-1 and TRBJ1-1; 10 positions agree with TRBD1. This receptor was taken from a woman of 80 years or more with active or convalescent COVID-19. Sequencing was done on a sample of peripheral blood. The CDR3 region is CASSVGQGGTEAFF. In DNA, the CDR3 is TGCGCCAGCAGCGTCGGACAGGGGGGGACTGAAGCTTTCTTT. Full variable domain (outside the CDR3, taken from reference TRBV5-1 and TRBJ1-1): KAGVTQTPRYLIKTRGQQVTLSCSPISGHRSVSWYQQTPGQGLQFLFEYFSETQRNKGNFPGRFSGRQFSNSRSEMNVSTLELGDSALYLCASSVGQGGTEAFFGQGTRLTVV.